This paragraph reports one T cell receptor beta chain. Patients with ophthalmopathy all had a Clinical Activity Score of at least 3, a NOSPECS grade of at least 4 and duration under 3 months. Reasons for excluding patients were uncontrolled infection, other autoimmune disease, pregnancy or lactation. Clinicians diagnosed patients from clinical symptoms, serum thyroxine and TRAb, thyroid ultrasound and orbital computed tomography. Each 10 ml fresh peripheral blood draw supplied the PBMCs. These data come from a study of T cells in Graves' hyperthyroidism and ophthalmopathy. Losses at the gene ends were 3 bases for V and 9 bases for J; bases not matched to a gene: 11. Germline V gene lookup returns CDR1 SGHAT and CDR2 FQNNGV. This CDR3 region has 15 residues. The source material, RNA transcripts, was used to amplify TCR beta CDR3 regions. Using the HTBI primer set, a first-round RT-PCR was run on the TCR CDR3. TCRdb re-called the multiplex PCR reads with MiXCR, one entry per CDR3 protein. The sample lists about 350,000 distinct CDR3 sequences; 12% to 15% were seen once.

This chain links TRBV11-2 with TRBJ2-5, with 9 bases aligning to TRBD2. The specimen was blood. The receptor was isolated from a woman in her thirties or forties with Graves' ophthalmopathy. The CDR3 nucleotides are TGTGCCAGCAGCTTCTCCGGGGGGACTAGCCCCGCCCAGTACTTC. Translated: CASSFSGGTSPAQYF.